Listed below are T cell receptor beta chains from one sample, sequenced in a study of cytomegalovirus exposure and HLA in healthy donors. Assay: immunoSEQ multiplex PCR; the TCRdb copy retains only in-frame clones and omits some. Among tens of thousands of clones listed, approximately 94% were seen once. Sequences were obtained from PBMCs. These receptors originate from a woman in her 30s in good health and CMV-seropositive. The conserved cysteine and the conserved F or W are not part of the CDR3 here. The order of the fields is clone size, V gene, J gene, CDR3 protein. Clone size is not always given. Where it is, it says once, few, many or a class for expanded clones.

NA	TRBV7-2	TRBJ1-2	ASSISSHPGQGFGYT
NA	TRBV5-5	TRBJ2-7	ASSLLSPSSYEQY
NA	TRBV19	TRBJ2-2	ASSPSGTGELF
NA	TRBV7-2	TRBJ2-5	ASSLYRGGETQY
NA	TRBV7-9	TRBJ1-1	ASSLKMNRGTEAF
NA	TRBV28	TRBJ2-5	ASSLGGHGGKETQY
NA	TRBV9	TRBJ2-1	ASSVGLAGANEQF
few	TRBV29-1	TRBJ2-7	SVWTGGGYEQY
NA	TRBV5-5	TRBJ2-3	ASSLGRVAGDTQY
NA	TRBV2	TRBJ2-1	AGRARGGYNEQF
NA	TRBV7-2	TRBJ2-1	ASSLRTSGRAMNEQF
NA	TRBV7-9	TRBJ2-7	ASSPYRDDYEQY
NA	TRBV9	TRBJ1-3	ASSKTGGSGNTIY
NA	TRBV18	TRBJ2-1	ASSGYNEQF
NA	TRBV5-1	TRBJ2-3	ASSWDKNLLAGSTDTQY
once	TRBV9	TRBJ2-1	ASSVGHLYNEQF
NA	TRBV19	TRBJ2-2	ASSAENTGELF
NA	TRBV28	TRBJ2-7	ASSPGQGHSYEQY
NA	TRBV28	TRBJ2-5	ASSLEGLGQETQY
NA	TRBV2	TRBJ2-2	ATKGGSANTGELF
once	TRBV19	TRBJ2-3	ASNVDRSTDTQY
NA	TRBV6-5	TRBJ2-3	ASTLTASTDTQY
NA	TRBV27	TRBJ2-1	ASSPLRGRSNEQF
once	TRBV25-1	TRBJ2-7	ASSFGTVRHEQY
NA	TRBV7-3	TRBJ1-2	ASSLGWGQNYGYT
NA	TRBV2	TRBJ2-5	ASSDPDTQETQY
NA	TRBV4-2	TRBJ2-2	ASSQLSTSGNTGELF
NA	TRBV5-6	TRBJ2-1	ASSYGGSAQLRNEQF
NA	TRBV23-1	TRBJ2-7	ASSQSLGTGVGYEQY
NA	TRBV6-6	TRBJ2-1	ASSYGRVAEQF